Shown below are 18 T cell receptor beta chains from a single sample sequenced in a study of shared clonotypes between healthy human individuals. Sequencing used immunoSEQ multiplex PCR; TCRdb keeps in-frame clones, though not all of them. In the table there are over 400,000 clones, roughly 80% of which are singletons. Sequenced input: PBMCs. Source of these receptors: a woman in her forties in good health. Some clones in this sample may be carry-over from other donors' samples.

The chain has TRBV28 and TRBJ1-2; D is unresolved. This CDR3 contains 12 residues. Germline V lookup: CDR1 MDHEN, CDR2 SYDVKM. The V end was cut by 3 bases, the J end by 7 bases, with 9 bases between. CDR3 nucleotide sequence: TGTGCCAGCAGTTTCCCCACCTTTGGCTACACCTTC. As protein: CASSFPTFGYTF.

This clone has only one observation. The chain joins TRBV11-3 to TRBJ2-1; D could derive from TRBD1 or TRBD2 (5 bases each). This CDR3 has 14 residues. The V end was cut by 5 bases, the J end by 11 bases, with 19 bases between. Germline CDR1 SGHNT, CDR2 YENEEA. The CDR3 reads CASSTRDLYNQQFF. The CDR3 region has the DNA TGTGCCAGCAGCACCCGGGACCTCTATAACCAGCAGTTCTTC.

The chain employs TRBV7-9 and TRBJ2-2; 9 bases are shared with TRBD2. CDR3 size: 16 residues. J gave up 5 bases and V 0 bases, and 4 bases lay outside the gene matches. In germline, CDR1 is SEHNR, CDR2 FQNEAQ (reference sequence). CDR3: CASSLALAGRTGELFF. In DNA form, the CDR3 reads TGTGCCAGCAGCTTAGCACTAGCGGGCAGAACCGGGGAGCTGTTTTTT.

This sequence joins TRBV5-5 and TRBJ2-7, with 8 bases aligning to TRBD2. Germline trimming cut 2 bases from V and 0 bases from J; bases unmatched to any gene: 4. The CDR3 contains 15 residues. The germline gives CDR1 SGHKS, CDR2 YYEKEE (reference sequence). The CDR3 sequence: CASSLSGGGSYEQYF. DNA for the CDR3: TGTGCCAGCAGCTTATCGGGAGGGGGCTCCTACGAGCAGTACTTC.

The V call is TRBV7-2, the J call TRBJ2-1; TRBD2 matches at 9 bases. V gave up 2 bases and J gave up 7 bases; unmatched junction bases: 3. This CDR3 comprises 14 residues. Per germline, CDR1 SGHTA and CDR2 FQGNSA. The CDR3: CASSLSGRMNEQFF. The CDR3 DNA is TGTGCCAGCAGCTTAAGCGGGAGGATGAATGAGCAGTTCTTC.

V gene TRBV2 combines with J gene TRBJ1-2, with 8 bases matching TRBD1. The length of the CDR3 is 14 residues. CDR1 and CDR2 from the germline V gene are SNHLY and FYNNEI. Trimming at V came to 5 bases and at J to 7 bases, leaving 9 bases not matched to a gene. The DNA for the CDR3 is TGTGCCAGCAGTCCCCAGGGGGCTGGCGCTGGCTACACCTTC. Translation gives CASSPQGAGAGYTF.

The genes are TRBV28 and TRBJ2-3, with 11 bases matching TRBD2. Per germline, CDR1 MDHEN and CDR2 SYDVKM. V lost 3 bases, J lost 2 bases, and 7 bases stayed unmatched. CDR3 length: 17 amino acids. In DNA, the CDR3 is TGTGCCAGCAGTTTCACAGGGACTAGCGGATTCACAGATACGCAGTATTTT. Translating it yields CASSFTGTSGFTDTQYF. The entire variable domain, with the rest obtained from reference TRBV28 and TRBJ2-3, is as follows: DVKVTQSSRYLVKRTGEKVFLECVQDMDHENMFWYRQDPGLGLRLIYFSYDVKMKEKGDIPEGYSVSREKKERFSLILESASTNQTSMYLCASSFTGTSGFTDTQYFGPGTRLTVL.

The J gene is TRBJ2-5, the V gene TRBV25-1; no reliable D call. Germline CDR1 reads MGHDK; CDR2 reads SYGVNS. CDR3 length equals 14 residues. V shed 0 bases and J shed 2 bases, with 7 bases lying between them. CDR3 in amino acids: CASSEYGSQETQYF. The CDR3 DNA is TGTGCCAGCAGTGAATATGGGTCACAAGAGACCCAGTACTTC.

The V gene is TRBV5-1, the J gene TRBJ1-1; D is possibly TRBD1 (6 bases). Trimming pared 2 bases from V and 1 base from J, leaving 9 bases between. The length of the CDR3 is 14 residues. The V gene's germline CDR1 is SGHRS and CDR2 YFSETQ. CDR3 sequence: CASSFLGQNTEAFF. Here the CDR3 DNA reads TGCGCCAGCAGCTTTTTGGGACAGAACACTGAAGCTTTCTTT.

The chain uses TRBV28 and TRBJ1-2; D gene ambiguous. The CDR3 totals 12 residues. Germline V lookup: CDR1 MDHEN, CDR2 SYDVKM. Deletions cut 6 bases from V and 5 bases from J, with 10 bases between. CDR3 sequence: CASSTATYGYTF. DNA of the CDR3: TGTGCCAGCAGCACCGCTACTTATGGCTACACCTTC.

Regarding this clone: A junction boundary mismatches the germline segment, possibly from a read error. The V and J genes are TRBV10-3 and TRBJ1-1, with 7 nucleotides matching TRBD1. From germline, CDR1 is ENHRY and CDR2 SYGVKD. The CDR3 has 13 amino acids. CDR3 region: CTIATGSDTEAFF. CDR3 bases: TGTACCATAGCGACAGGGAGTGACACTGAAGCTTTCTTT.

The chain is built from TRBV7-3 and TRBJ2-5; 9 nucleotides agree with TRBD2. V lost 5 bases to trimming and J lost 3 bases; unmatched junction nucleotides: 7. CDR3 size: 15 residues. Germline V gene lookup returns CDR1 SGHTA and CDR2 FQGTGA. The CDR3 reads CASSTTSGDEETQYF. The CDR3 nucleotides are TGTGCCAGCAGCACGACTAGCGGAGACGAAGAGACCCAGTACTTC. The full variable domain, with the rest looked up from reference TRBV7-3 and TRBJ2-5, is GAGVSQTPSNKVTEKGKYVELRCDPISGHTALYWYRQSLGQGPEFLIYFQGTGAADDSGLPNDRFFAVRPEGSVSTLKIQRTERGDSAVYLCASSTTSGDEETQYFGPGTRLLVL.

The V gene is TRBV4-2, the J gene TRBJ1-3; D not resolved. The germline V gene has CDR1 LGHNA and CDR2 YNFKEQ. The CDR3 spans 17 residues. V was pared by 0 bases and J by 2 bases, with 14 bases between. CDR3 DNA: TGTGCCAGCAGCCAAGATCCGCTTTCGGGAGCTGGAAACACCATATATTTT. It is translated as CASSQDPLSGAGNTIYF.

This chain links TRBV29-1 with TRBJ1-1, with D tentatively TRBD1 (6 bases). The germline V gene encodes CDR1 SQVTM and CDR2 ANQGSEA. V shed 7 bases and J shed 0 bases, with 12 bases lying between them. The CDR3 sequence is 13 residues long. As DNA, the CDR3 is TGCAGCGGGTACAGGGACCTGAACACTGAAGCTTTCTTT. Its translation: CSGYRDLNTEAFF.

The V gene is TRBV7-8, the J gene TRBJ2-3; TRBD2 matches at 10 bases. V was pared by 5 bases and J by 1 base, with 6 bases of the junction left unmatched. The length of the CDR3 is 16 residues. The germline CDR1 and CDR2 sequences are SGHVS and FQNEAQ. This CDR3 reads CASSPKLAGGTDTQYF. The CDR3 region has the DNA TGTGCCAGCAGCCCAAAGCTAGCGGGAGGCACAGATACGCAGTATTTT. Drawing the rest from reference TRBV7-8 and TRBJ2-3, the complete variable domain is GAGVSQSPRYKVAKRGQDVALRCDPISGHVSLFWYQQALGQGPEFLTYFQNEAQLDKSGLPSDRFFAERPEGSVSTLKIQRTQQEDSAVYLCASSPKLAGGTDTQYFGPGTRLTVL.

The genes are TRBV11-3 and TRBJ2-1; 9 bases fit TRBD2. The V segment lost 0 bases and the J segment 6 bases; nucleotides outside the gene matches: 3. The CDR3 runs to 15 residues. The V gene's germline CDR1 is SGHNT and CDR2 YENEEA. The CDR3 loop reads CASSLEGLAANEQFF. The CDR3, as DNA: TGTGCCAGCAGCTTAGAGGGACTAGCTGCCAATGAGCAGTTCTTC.

The V call is TRBV5-4, the J call TRBJ2-1; the match to TRBD2 covers 9 bases. With V trimmed by 4 bases and J by 3 bases, 5 bases remained unmatched. Germline V gives CDR1 SGHNT, CDR2 YYREEE (reference sequence). CDR3 length equals 15 residues. The DNA for the CDR3 is TGTGCCAGCAGCGTGACTAGCGGATTCTACAATGAGCAGTTCTTC. Residues: CASSVTSGFYNEQFF.

V is TRBV5-1 and J is TRBJ2-1, with TRBD2 matching over 13 bases. The CDR3 runs 19 residues. Germline V lookup: CDR1 SGHRS, CDR2 YFSETQ. V was pared by 0 bases and J by 6 bases, with 12 bases of the junction left unmatched. The CDR3 region is CASSLGAGGGLAGSNEQFF. The CDR3 region has the DNA TGCGCCAGCAGCTTGGGTGCGGGCGGGGGACTAGCGGGGAGCAATGAGCAGTTCTTC.